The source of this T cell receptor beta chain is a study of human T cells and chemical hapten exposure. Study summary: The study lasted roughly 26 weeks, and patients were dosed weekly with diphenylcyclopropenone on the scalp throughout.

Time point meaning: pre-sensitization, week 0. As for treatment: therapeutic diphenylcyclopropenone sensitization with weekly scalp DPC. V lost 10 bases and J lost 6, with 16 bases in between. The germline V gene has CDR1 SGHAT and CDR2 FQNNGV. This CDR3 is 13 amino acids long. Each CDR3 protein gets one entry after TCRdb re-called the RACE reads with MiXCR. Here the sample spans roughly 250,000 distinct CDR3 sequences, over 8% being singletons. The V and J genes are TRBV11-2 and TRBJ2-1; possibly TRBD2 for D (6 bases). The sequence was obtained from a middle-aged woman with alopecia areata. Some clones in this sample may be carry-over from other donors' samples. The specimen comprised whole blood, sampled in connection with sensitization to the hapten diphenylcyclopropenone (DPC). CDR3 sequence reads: CATILANRNEQFF. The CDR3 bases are TGTGCCACCATACTAGCCAACCGCAATGAGCAGTTCTTC.